This T cell receptor beta chain was documented in a study of blood T cell repertoires in COVID-19. For the study at large: Samples came from the United States, Italy and Spain, spanning acute and convalescent COVID-19. T cells, B-cell-depleted T cells, or PBMCs supplied cDNA or gDNA.

Per the study methods: Reference gene primer amplification in the assay estimated nucleated cell counts. Profiled with immunoSEQ multiplex PCR; TCRdb holds only in-frame clones, not every one. That table furnishes V, J and clone size, whereas the DNA furnished D and trimming. The sample shows roughly 65,000 clones, 82% of them seen only once. Trimming took 3 bases from V and 2 from J; bases not matched to a gene: 9. CDR1 is SNHLY and CDR2 is FYNNEI in the germline V gene. The CDR3 covers 17 residues. Material: peripheral blood. The V call is TRBV2, the J call TRBJ2-2, with TRBD2 matching 7 bases. The receptor's source is a human donor in a cohort sampled during active COVID-19. The CDR3: CASSEPFPGLNTGELFF. CDR3 DNA: TGTGCCAGCAGTGAGCCCTTTCCGGGACTAAACACCGGGGAGCTGTTTTTT.